This T cell receptor (beta chain) came from a study of cytomegalovirus exposure and HLA in healthy donors. Turning to the study itself: HLA-typed donors were the source of approximately 88 million unique TCRs, which an early data release held. Findings of the study overall: Immune exposure data for these donors was limited to CMV serostatus.

The V end lost 8 bases, the J end lost 3 bases, and 11 bases lay between the germline ends. The CDR3 contains 14 residues. The germline V gene encodes CDR1 PRHDT and CDR2 FYEKMQ (reference sequence). Note on this clone: What it binds is not known.

The primer mix had 60 Vbeta and 13 Jbeta primers. Produced via immunoSEQ multiplex PCR; TCRdb's table is partial and in-frame only. The sample has around 100,000 clones, 84% seen once. The sample consisted of PBMCs. The clonotype was recovered from a woman between 18 and 29 years old in good health and CMV-seronegative. This chain uses TRBV13 with TRBJ2-6, with D possibly being TRBD2 (7 bases). CDR3 nucleotide sequence: TGTGCCAGCGCTAGGGGGGGTGGGGCCAACGTCCTGACTTTC. It encodes CASARGGGANVLTF.